This TCR beta chain was sequenced for a study of GPR56 and killer-like receptors on CD4 memory cells (dated by TCRdb to between 2019 and 2020). With regard to the full study: The study proposed that the stepwise gain of KLRB1, KLRG1, GPR56 and finally KLRF1 marks human CD4+ memory T-cell differentiation and cytokine production potential. The study described its healthy blood donors as age-matched to the liver disease patients, who had a median age of around 71 years. What the research found in general, with its limitations: Overlap of TCR repertoires was observed especially between the late populations 4 and 5, and partly population 3. Clonal frequency was low in the marker-negative population and rose progressively along the proposed pathway, while TCRbeta diversity fell correspondingly. The authors took the finding that clones dominating late populations 4 and 5 were also present in early populations 1 and 2 as evidence for linear differentiation. Rather than full repertoires, the diversity and similarity analyses used only the 100 most expanded clones in each population.

Instrument on record: Illumina HiSeq 2500. To build sequencing libraries, a previously published PCR protocol was used to amplify the recombined TCRbeta locus. Regarding the original processing steps: Reads whose average quality score was below 30 were removed, and the reads that remained were processed with IMSEQ. Clonotypes were defined by Vbeta gene, Jbeta gene and CDR3 amino acid sequence. The Morisita-Horn index, computed on the top 100 expanded clones, was used to measure repertoire overlap between populations. Renyi diversity profiles, calculated on the top 100 expanded clones, were used to assess clonal diversity. TCRdb reprocessed the sequencing reads and holds a single record per CDR3 protein sequence, with no DNA. The authors' filters were not applied to this entry. Per the sample table, the count is about 2,900 distinct CDR3 sequences. The ten largest clones represent roughly 3.4% of the sample.

Five KLR/GPR56-defined CD4+ populations were enriched by fluorescence-activated cell sorting before TCRbeta sequencing. To test a linear memory differentiation pathway, the researchers sequenced TCRbeta repertoires from five CD4+ T-cell subsets that were defined by expression of KLRB1, KLRG1, GPR56 and KLRF1. TCR-sequenced cells came from peripheral blood of healthy control individuals, reported as five donors in the TCRbeta analysis figure. Heparinized peripheral blood was collected, and every sample was processed within one hour of being retrieved. To isolate peripheral blood mononuclear cells, blood was diluted 1:2 in PBS and put through Biocoll density gradient centrifugation at room temperature. Before flow sorting, CD4+ T cells were magnetically enriched from freshly isolated PBMCs using anti-CD4 MicroBeads. A BD FACSAria II was used to sort CD4+ T cells enriched from PBMCs of healthy donors according to marker expression. For surface staining, the researchers used Miltenyi Biotec antibodies: anti-KLRB1 clone 191B8, anti-KLRF1 clone 4A4.D10 and anti-KLRG1 clone REA261.

Counted from cysteine to phenylalanine, this CDR3 has 14 amino acids. No DNA was logged. CDR1 and CDR2 (LGHNA, YNFKEQ) derive from the germline V gene. Regarding this clonotype: The clone's antigen remains unknown.

The sequencing input was memory CD4+ T cells from blood. This clonotype was obtained from a human donor in good health. The chain joins TRBV4-2 to TRBJ1-2. The CDR3 corresponds to CASSQDTQSGGYTF.